This T cell receptor (beta chain) was sequenced for a study of blood T cell repertoires in COVID-19 (dated by TCRdb to 2020 to 2021). Regarding the complete study: Collaborator samples came from the United States, Italy and Spain and covered acute and convalescent phases of COVID-19. The material from the prospective study consisted of cDNA or gDNA derived from T cells, B-cell-depleted T cells, or PBMCs. Deeply sampled blood TCRbeta repertoires from subjects exposed to, actively infected with, or recovered from COVID-19 were included in the dataset. The repertoires were released in a freely available public database meant as a resource for research on the immune response to SARS-CoV-2. Samples came from the ongoing ImmuneRACE study (first 160 participants) plus 1,254 subjects from 6 global collaborators. The sample metadata nearly always contained a de-identified subject ID, COVID-19 status, age in years and sex. HLA class I and class II types, where available, came from metadata supplied by the sample provider rather than from assay-based typing. General study outcomes and caveats: Clinical and demographic metadata were provided uncurated, with the amount varying by source and participant.

TCRbeta CDR3 regions were amplified from genomic DNA using the immunoSEQ Assay, a bias-controlled multiplex PCR. Turning to the authors' computational methods: Within the assay, amplification of reference gene primers was used to estimate how many nucleated cells each sample contained. To quantify the absolute abundance of each unique TCRbeta CDR3 rearrangement, sequence reads were collapsed and filtered. For each sample, productive Simpson clonality was calculated as the square root of Simpson's diversity index across productive rearrangements. The table comes from immuneACCESS by way of TCRdb, which keeps in-frame sequences with V and J called. Part of the clones is missing from these tables; in studies checked, under half for an unresolved V gene and the rest for unknown reasons. Clone size and V and J calls were adopted from that table, with D and trimming inferred from the DNA. This sample gives about 300,000 clones in total; nearly 90% of them show up just once. 1.5% to 2% of the sample is held by the ten biggest clonotypes.

Remarks on this clone: The specificity of this receptor is unknown. It has no much larger one-base neighbor in the sample; base qualities were not kept.

In Seattle, one collaborating source enrolled patients while the infection was active and tracked those patients longitudinally over the course of disease. Whole blood was collected in K2EDTA tubes by collaborating institutions according to the institutions' own protocols. For TCRbeta analysis, collaborators shipped samples as frozen whole blood, isolated PBMCs, or DNA extracted from either of those sample types. Counted from cysteine to phenylalanine, this CDR3 has 14 amino acids. Only CDR3 DNA remains: 42 bases, in frame from the first base. Deletion took 3 bases off V and 5 bases off J, with a span of 14 bases between the germline ends. Based on the germline V gene, the CDR1 and CDR2 sequences are SGDLS and YYNGEE.

The receptor's source is a woman between 25 and 40 years old with COVID-19, enrolled during active disease. Sequencing used peripheral blood. The chain employs TRBV9 and TRBJ2-5, with TRBD2 perhaps the D gene, on 6 matching bases. The DNA sequence is TGTGCCAGCAGCGGGGGTCGAGCGGGTGAGACCCAGTACTTC. This is translated as CASSGGRAGETQYF.